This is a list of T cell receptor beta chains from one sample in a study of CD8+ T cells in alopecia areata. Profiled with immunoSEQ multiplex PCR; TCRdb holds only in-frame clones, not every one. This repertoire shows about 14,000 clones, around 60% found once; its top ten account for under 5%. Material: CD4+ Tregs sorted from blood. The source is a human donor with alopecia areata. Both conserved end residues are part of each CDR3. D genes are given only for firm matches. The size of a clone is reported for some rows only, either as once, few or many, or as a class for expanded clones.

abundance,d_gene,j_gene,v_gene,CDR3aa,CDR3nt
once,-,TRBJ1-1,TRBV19,CASSIHGDTEAFF,TGTGCCAGTAGTATTCACGGGGACACTGAAGCTTTCTTT
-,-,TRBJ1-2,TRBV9,CASSQTPGPSNYGYTF,TGTGCCAGCAGCCAAACTCCGGGACCTTCTAACTATGGCTACACCTTC
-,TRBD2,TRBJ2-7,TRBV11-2,CASSLASGGYEQYF,TGTGCCAGCAGCCTGGCTAGCGGGGGCTACGAGCAGTACTTC
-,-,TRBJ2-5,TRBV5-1,CASSLGSEQTQYF,TGCGCCAGCAGCTTGGGTTCGGAGCAGACCCAGTACTTC
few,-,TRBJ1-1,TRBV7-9,CASSFNRALNTEAFF,TGTGCCAGCAGCTTCAACAGGGCTCTGAACACTGAAGCTTTCTTT
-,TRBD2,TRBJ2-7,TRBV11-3,CASSPKGEREGLGSYEQYF,TGTGCCAGCAGCCCTAAGGGGGAGCGGGAGGGTCTGGGCTCCTACGAGCAGTACTTC
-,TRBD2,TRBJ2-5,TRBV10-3,CAISETRTSGSRETQYF,TGTGCCATCAGTGAGACCCGGACTAGCGGGAGCCGGGAGACCCAGTACTTC
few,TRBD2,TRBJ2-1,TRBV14,CASSQLTGGNEQFF,TGTGCCAGCAGCCAATTAACGGGAGGTAATGAGCAGTTCTTC
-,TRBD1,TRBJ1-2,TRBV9,CASSGSHQGDGYTF,TGTGCCAGCAGCGGATCCCATCAGGGGGATGGCTACACCTTC
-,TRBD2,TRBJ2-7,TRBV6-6,CASSYASGTRYYEQYF,TGTGCCAGCAGTTACGCTAGCGGAACTAGGTACTACGAGCAGTACTTC
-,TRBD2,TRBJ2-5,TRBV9,CASSVEGGRETQYF,TGTGCCAGCAGCGTAGAGGGAGGGCGGGAGACCCAGTACTTC
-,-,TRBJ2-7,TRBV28,CASSTRHRWRGF,TGTGCCAGCAGCACCCGACACCGATGGAGGGGTTTC
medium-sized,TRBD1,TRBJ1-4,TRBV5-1,CASSLDRDSFNEKLFF,TGCGCCAGCAGCTTGGACCGGGACAGCTTTAATGAAAAACTGTTTTTT
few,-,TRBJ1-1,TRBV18,CASSPLRDKGGYTEAFF,TGTGCCAGCTCACCACTTAGGGACAAAGGAGGGTACACTGAAGCTTTCTTT
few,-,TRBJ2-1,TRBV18,CASSPRQVGNEQFF,TGTGCCAGCTCACCACGACAGGTTGGCAATGAGCAGTTCTTC
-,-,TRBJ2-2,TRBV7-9,CASSLTLGPTGELFF,TGTGCCAGCAGCTTAACTCTGGGACCCACCGGGGAGCTGTTTTTT
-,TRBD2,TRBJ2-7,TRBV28,CASSLGLAGTLSYEQYF,TGTGCCAGCAGTTTAGGGCTAGCGGGGACACTTTCCTACGAGCAGTACTTC
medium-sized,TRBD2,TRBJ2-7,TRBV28,CASRQLAGVYEQYF,TGTGCCAGCAGGCAACTAGCGGGAGTATACGAGCAGTACTTC
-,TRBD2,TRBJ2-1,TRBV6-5,CASRVIAGYYEQFF,TGTGCCAGCAGGGTGATAGCGGGATACTATGAGCAGTTCTTC
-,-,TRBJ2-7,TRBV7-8,CASSLRTAAYEQYF,TGTGCCAGCAGCTTAAGGACTGCAGCCTACGAGCAGTACTTC
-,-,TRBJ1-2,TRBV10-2,CASSESGEDFGGYTF,TGCGCCAGCAGTGAGTCCGGCGAGGATTTCGGTGGCTACACCTTC
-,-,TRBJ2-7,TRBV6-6,CASSLRAGYSYEQYF,TGTGCCAGCAGTTTACGAGCGGGTTACTCCTACGAGCAGTACTTC
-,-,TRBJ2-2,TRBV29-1,CSVQGGIRGDTGELFF,TGCAGCGTCCAGGGGGGGATTCGTGGGGACACCGGGGAGCTGTTTTTT
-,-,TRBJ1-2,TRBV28,CASSLRGPIYGYTF,TGTGCCAGCAGTTTGAGAGGGCCCATCTATGGCTACACCTTC
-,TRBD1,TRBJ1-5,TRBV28,CASREVTGGQPQHF,TGTGCCAGCAGGGAGGTTACAGGGGGTCAGCCCCAGCATTTT
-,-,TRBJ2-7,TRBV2,CANGGPGRVREQYF,TGTGCCAACGGGGGACCGGGCCGAGTTCGCGAGCAGTACTTC
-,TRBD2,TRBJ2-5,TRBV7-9,CASSFSGRAETQYF,TGTGCCAGCAGCTTTAGCGGGAGGGCGGAGACCCAGTACTTC
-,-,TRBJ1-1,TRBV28,CASSKDQGRAFF,TGTGCCAGCAGTAAAGACCAGGGAAGAGCTTTCTTT
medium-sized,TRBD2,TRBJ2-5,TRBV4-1,CASRPGLAGGQETQYF,TGCGCCAGCAGACCTGGACTAGCGGGCGGACAAGAGACCCAGTACTTC
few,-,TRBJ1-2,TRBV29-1,CSVEDGGGTF,TGCAGCGTTGAAGATGGGGGTGGCACCTTC
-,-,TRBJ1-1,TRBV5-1,CASSLNPTEAFF,TGCGCCAGCAGCTTGAACCCCACTGAAGCTTTCTTT
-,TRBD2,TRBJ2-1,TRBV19,CASSIGHGLAYNEQFF,TGTGCCAGTAGTATAGGCCACGGACTAGCTTACAATGAGCAGTTCTTC
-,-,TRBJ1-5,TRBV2,CASSSPGSQGNQPQHF,TGTGCCAGCAGTTCTCCGGGCTCTCAAGGCAATCAGCCCCAGCATTTT
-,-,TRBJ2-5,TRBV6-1,CASSGLTGRRETQYF,TGTGCCAGCAGTGGTTTAACAGGGAGGCGGGAGACCCAGTACTTC
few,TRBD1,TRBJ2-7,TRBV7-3,CASSFQGASNEQYF,TGTGCCAGCAGCTTTCAGGGGGCGTCTAACGAGCAGTACTTC
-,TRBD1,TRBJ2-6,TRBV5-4,CASRKGQGGRGANVLTF,TGTGCCAGCAGGAAAGGACAGGGGGGCCGTGGGGCCAACGTCCTGACTTTC
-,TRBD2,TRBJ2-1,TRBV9,CASSGGGLAGGTFF,TGTGCCAGCAGCGGTGGTGGTCTAGCGGGAGGGACGTTCTTC